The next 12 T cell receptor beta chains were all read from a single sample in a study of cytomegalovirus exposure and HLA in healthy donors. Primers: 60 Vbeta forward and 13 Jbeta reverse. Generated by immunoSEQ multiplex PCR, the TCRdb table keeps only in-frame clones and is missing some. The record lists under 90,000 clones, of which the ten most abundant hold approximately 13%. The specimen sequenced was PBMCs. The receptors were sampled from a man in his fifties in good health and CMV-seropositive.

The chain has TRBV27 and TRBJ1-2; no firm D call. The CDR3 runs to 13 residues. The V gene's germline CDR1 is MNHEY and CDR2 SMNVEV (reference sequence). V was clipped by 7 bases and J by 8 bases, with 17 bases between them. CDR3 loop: CASMPYPGGGYTF. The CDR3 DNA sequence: TGTGCCAGCATGCCCTACCCGGGAGGAGGCTACACCTTC.

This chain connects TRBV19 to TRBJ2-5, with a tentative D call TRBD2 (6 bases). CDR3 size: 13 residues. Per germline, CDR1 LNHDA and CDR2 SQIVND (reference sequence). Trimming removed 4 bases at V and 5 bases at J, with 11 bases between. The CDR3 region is CASSNRRGETQYF. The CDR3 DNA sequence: TGTGCCAGTAGTAACAGGAGGGGCGAGACCCAGTACTTC.

The CDR3 loop is CASKLTGQGIYGYTF. CDR3 DNA sequence: TGCGCCAGCAAATTAACGGGACAGGGGATCTATGGCTACACCTTC. The chain is built from TRBV5-1 and TRBJ1-2; 10 bases align to TRBD1. The junction had 9 bases not matched to a gene; V was cut back by 6 bases and J by 4 bases. The CDR3 is 15 amino acids. Germline V gene data show CDR1 as SGHRS and CDR2 as YFSETQ.

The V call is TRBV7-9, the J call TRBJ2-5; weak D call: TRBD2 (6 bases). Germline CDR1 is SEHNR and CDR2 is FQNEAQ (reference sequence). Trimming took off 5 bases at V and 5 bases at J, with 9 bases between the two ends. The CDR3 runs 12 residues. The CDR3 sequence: CASSPSGETQYF. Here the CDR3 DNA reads TGTGCCAGCAGCCCGAGCGGGGAGACCCAGTACTTC.

The CDR3 is CASSLDREANEQFF. CDR3 nucleotide sequence: TGTGCCAGCAGCTTGGACAGGGAGGCGAATGAGCAGTTCTTC. The V call is TRBV7-2, the J call TRBJ2-1; 8 bases map to TRBD1. The V gene end was trimmed by 3 bases and the J gene end by 7 bases; junction bases not matched to a gene: 5. Per the germline V gene, CDR1 is SGHTA and CDR2 is FQGNSA. CDR3 size: 14 residues.

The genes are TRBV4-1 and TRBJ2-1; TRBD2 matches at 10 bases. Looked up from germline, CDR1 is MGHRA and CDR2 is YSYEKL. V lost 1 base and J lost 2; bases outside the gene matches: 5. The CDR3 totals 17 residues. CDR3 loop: CASSQGPSGGAYNEQFF. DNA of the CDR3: TGCGCCAGCAGCCAAGGACCCAGCGGGGGGGCCTACAATGAGCAGTTCTTC.

The CDR3 nucleotides are TGCGCCAGCAGCCCATCCACAGGGCTGAACACCGGGGAGCTGTTTTTT. It specifies CASSPSTGLNTGELFF. The chain joins TRBV5-1 to TRBJ2-2; D perhaps matches TRBD1 (6 bases). CDR3 length: 16 amino acids. V was cut by 4 bases and J by 1 base, with 14 bases left in between. In germline, CDR1 is SGHRS, CDR2 YFSETQ.

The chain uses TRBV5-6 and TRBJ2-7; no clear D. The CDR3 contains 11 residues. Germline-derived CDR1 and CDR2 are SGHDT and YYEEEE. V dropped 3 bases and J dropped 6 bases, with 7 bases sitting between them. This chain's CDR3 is CASSSSGEQYF. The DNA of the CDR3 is TGTGCCAGCAGCTCTTCCGGCGAGCAGTACTTC. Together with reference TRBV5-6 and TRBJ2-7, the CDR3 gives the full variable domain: DAGVTQSPTHLIKTRGQQVTLRCSPKSGHDTVSWYQQALGQGPQFIFQYYEEEERQRGNFPDRFSGHQFPNYSSELNVNALLLGDSALYLCASSSSGEQYFGPGTRLTVT.

The CDR3 sequence is CASSQDFGENPSYEQYV. As DNA, the CDR3 is TGTGCCAGCAGCCAAGATTTCGGGGAAAACCCCTCCTACGAGCAGTACGTC. The J gene is TRBJ2-7, the V gene TRBV14, with D perhaps TRBD2 (5 bases). V dropped 0 bases and J dropped 0 bases, with 15 bases sitting between them. The CDR3 totals 17 residues. Germline V CDR1 and CDR2: SGHDN, FVKESK.

CDR3 in amino acids: CASSWGQPGANVLTF. CDR3 DNA: TGTGCCAGCAGTTGGGGCCAGCCTGGGGCCAACGTCCTGACTTTC. The gene calls are TRBV27 and TRBJ2-6; D perhaps matches TRBD1 (5 bases). The CDR3 spans 15 residues. Between the trimmed V and J ends, which lost 4 bases and 2 bases, there was a span of 9 bases. Germline CDR1 is MNHEY and CDR2 is SMNVEV (reference sequence).

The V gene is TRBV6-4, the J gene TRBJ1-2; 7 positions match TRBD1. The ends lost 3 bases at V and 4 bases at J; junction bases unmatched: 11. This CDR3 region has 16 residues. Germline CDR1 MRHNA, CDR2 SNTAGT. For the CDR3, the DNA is TGTGCCAGCAGTGATATTTCCACAGGGGAGAGCTATGGCTACACCTTC. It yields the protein CASSDISTGESYGYTF.

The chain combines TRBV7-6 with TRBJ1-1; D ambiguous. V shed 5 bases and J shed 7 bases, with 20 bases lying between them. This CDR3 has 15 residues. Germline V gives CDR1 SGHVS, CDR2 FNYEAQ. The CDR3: CASSPIHGRMNEAFF. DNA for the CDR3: TGTGCCAGCAGCCCCATCCACGGCAGGATGAATGAAGCTTTCTTT.